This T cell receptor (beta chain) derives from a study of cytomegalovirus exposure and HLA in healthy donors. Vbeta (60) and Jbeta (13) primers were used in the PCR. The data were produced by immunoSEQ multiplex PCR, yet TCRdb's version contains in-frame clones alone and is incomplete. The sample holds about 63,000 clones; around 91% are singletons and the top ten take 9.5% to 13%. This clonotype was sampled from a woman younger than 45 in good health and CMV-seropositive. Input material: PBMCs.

The CDR3 bases are TGTGCCAGCAGGGGCGGGGGGGGGACCCAGTACTTC. It specifies CASRGGGGTQYF. This chain links TRBV2 with TRBJ2-5; 9 positions match TRBD2. This CDR3 spans 12 amino acids. V lost 6 bases and J lost 7; bases outside the gene matches: 3. Germline values: CDR1 SNHLY, CDR2 FYNNEI.